The 8 T cell receptor beta chains reported below all come from one sample, sequenced in a study of blood T cell repertoires in COVID-19. Measured with immunoSEQ multiplex PCR; TCRdb has only the in-frame clones, and not every one. The sample has about 69,000 clones, approximately 80% seen once. Sequencing input: peripheral blood. These receptors were collected from a man in his fifties or sixties with COVID-19, enrolled during active disease.

CDR3 amino acids: CASSRQGATEAFF. As DNA, the CDR3 is TGTGCCAGCAGTCGACAGGGGGCGACTGAAGCTTTCTTT. The rearrangement uses TRBV6-2 or TRBV6-3 and TRBJ1-1; 10 bases are a match to TRBD1. CDR3 length: 13 amino acids. Per germline, CDR1 MNHEY and CDR2 SVGEGT. The V gene end was trimmed by 5 bases and the J gene end by 5 bases; junction bases not matched to a gene: 2.

This clone was detected only once. V gene TRBV5-4 combines with J gene TRBJ2-1; 11 bases map to TRBD2. V shed 0 bases, J shed 3 bases, and the junction held 5 bases outside the gene matches. The length of the CDR3 is 17 residues. Germline CDR1 is SGHNT and CDR2 is YYREEE (reference sequence). The CDR3 bases are TGTGCCAGCAGCTTGGGTGGAGGGACTAGCGGCTACAATGAGCAGTTCTTC. Protein product: CASSLGGGTSGYNEQFF.

This clone was picked up one time. The chain joins TRBV5-1 to TRBJ2-5; the D is unclear. V lost 0 bases, J lost 5 bases, and 8 bases lay in between. Germline V gives CDR1 SGHRS, CDR2 YFSETQ. The CDR3 consists of 13 residues. The CDR3 loop is CASSLGKQETQYF. The CDR3 nucleotides read TGCGCCAGCAGCTTGGGTAAACAGGAGACCCAGTACTTC.

The chain is built from TRBV10-2 and TRBJ1-1; tentatively, D is TRBD1 (5 bases). Looked up from germline, CDR1 is WSHSY and CDR2 is SAAADI. The CDR3 is 13 amino acids. V dropped 7 bases and J dropped 3 bases, with 12 bases sitting between them. In DNA form, the CDR3 reads TGCGCCAGCATTAAAATCAGGGACACTGAAGCTTTCTTT. Its translation: CASIKIRDTEAFF.

This clone was seen only once. This chain uses TRBV19 with TRBJ2-7, with D tentatively TRBD2 (5 bases). V was trimmed by 1 base and J by 2 bases, leaving 9 bases between them. The CDR3 loop spans 14 amino acids. Germline CDR1 is LNHDA and CDR2 is SQIVND (reference sequence). CDR3 bases: TGTGCCAGTAGTATAGCCGACGGGGCCTACGAGCAGTACTTC. This gives the protein CASSIADGAYEQYF.

The gene calls are TRBV27 and TRBJ2-1; the D gene is possibly TRBD1 (5 bases). The CDR3 has 14 amino acids. The V gene's germline CDR1 is MNHEY and CDR2 SMNVEV (reference sequence). The V gene lost 3 bases and the J gene lost 4 bases, with 10 bases spanning the gap. DNA of the CDR3: TGTGCCAGCAGTTTTGCAGGGAAGTACAATGAGCAGTTCTTC. It encodes CASSFAGKYNEQFF.

V usage is TRBV3-1 (or the pseudogene TRBV3-2) and J usage is TRBJ1-2, with a tentative D call TRBD1 (5 bases). Trimming took off 0 bases at V and 8 bases at J, with 13 bases between the two ends. Germline V gene lookup returns CDR1 LGHDT and CDR2 YNNKEL (reference sequence). The CDR3 loop spans 14 amino acids. The CDR3 sequence: CASSQDTGGAGYTF. In nucleotides, the CDR3 is TGTGCCAGCAGCCAAGATACGGGGGGTGCAGGCTACACCTTC.

The table lists this clone with a count of one. The rearrangement uses TRBV6-5 and TRBJ2-5, with a possible D match to TRBD1 (5 bases). CDR3 length: 13 amino acids. Deletions cut 5 bases from V and 5 bases from J, with 12 bases between. The germline gives CDR1 MNHEY, CDR2 SVGAGI. The CDR3 loop is CASSQPTEETQYF. The CDR3 DNA sequence: TGTGCCAGCAGTCAACCGACAGAGGAGACCCAGTACTTC.